This TCR beta chain was retrieved from a study of human thymus T cells. This clone was observed a single time. Thymus pieces cut out during corrective heart surgery were the tissue that was used. TCRdb's copy holds only in-frame clones and misses some; the assay was immunoSEQ multiplex PCR. There are 55,000 to 85,000 clones in the sample; around 95% occur only once, and about 0.032% lies in the top ten. The CDR3 is 17 amino acids. Germline CDR1 SGHTA, CDR2 FQGNSA. Trimming left V 5 bases short and J 4 bases short, with 23 bases between. The rearrangement joins TRBV7-2 to TRBJ1-2, with D possibly being TRBD1 (5 bases). The sequenced material came from thymus tissue. The clonotype comes from a girl less than two years old with a congenital heart defect but otherwise immunologically healthy. CDR3 sequence (DNA): TGTGCCAGCAGCCCGGACGTGGGGCCTCATCCTTTCTATGGCTACACCTTC. Amino acid sequence: CASSPDVGPHPFYGYTF.